This is a list of T cell receptor beta chains from one sample in a study of blood T cell repertoires in COVID-19. Produced via immunoSEQ multiplex PCR; TCRdb's table is partial and in-frame only. The table shows 130,000 or so clones, with 88% occurring only once. Sample: peripheral blood. The source of these receptors is a man over 45 with acute or convalescent COVID-19. CDR3s include the opening cysteine and the closing phenylalanine or tryptophan. The order of the fields is V gene, J gene, CDR3 protein.

v_call: TRBV10-3
j_call: TRBJ2-1
cdr3_aa: CAISESSGTGNNEQFF

v_call: TRBV23-1
j_call: TRBJ1-4
cdr3_aa: CAGQVVGEKLFF

v_call: TRBV6-1
j_call: TRBJ1-2
cdr3_aa: CASSETRDSYGYTF

v_call: TRBV2
j_call: TRBJ1-2
cdr3_aa: CASSARLQGAEGYTF

v_call: TRBV28
j_call: TRBJ1-3
cdr3_aa: CASSLGGASGNTIYF

v_call: TRBV6-5
j_call: TRBJ1-1
cdr3_aa: CASSFRQGRAFF

v_call: TRBV29-1
j_call: TRBJ2-1
cdr3_aa: CSGGTGIRNEQFF

v_call: TRBV29-1
j_call: TRBJ1-1
cdr3_aa: CSVRGGRRVTEAFF

v_call: TRBV5-1
j_call: TRBJ2-2
cdr3_aa: CASSLLLAGAGELFF

v_call: TRBV18
j_call: TRBJ2-7
cdr3_aa: CASSYRDRVEQYF

v_call: TRBV7-9
j_call: TRBJ2-3
cdr3_aa: CASSPAGGKGGTQYF